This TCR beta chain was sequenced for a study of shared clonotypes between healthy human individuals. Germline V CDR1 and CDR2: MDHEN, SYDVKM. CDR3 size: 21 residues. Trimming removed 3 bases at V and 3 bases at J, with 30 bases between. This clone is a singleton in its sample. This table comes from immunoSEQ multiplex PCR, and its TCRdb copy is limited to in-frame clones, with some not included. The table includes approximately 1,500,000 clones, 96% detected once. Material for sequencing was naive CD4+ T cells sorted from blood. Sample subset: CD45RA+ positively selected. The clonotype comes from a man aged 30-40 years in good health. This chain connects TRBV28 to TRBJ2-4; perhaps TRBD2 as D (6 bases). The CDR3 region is CASSFLEPNGLRENVKNIQYF. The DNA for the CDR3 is TGTGCCAGCAGTTTTCTTGAACCCAATGGGCTTCGGGAGAACGTCAAAAACATTCAGTACTTC.